The T cell receptor (beta chain) under discussion was sequenced for a study of T cell repertoires in cytomegalovirus infection. Study context: CMV infection plus the matching HLA type was flagged by public TCR beta signatures. Study-wide points: Cumulated frequencies of public TCR beta families served to identify carriers of CMV plus the relevant HLA.

There are a few counts of this clonotype. Its antigen remains unidentified. MiXCR was run by TCRdb on the reads, yielding one entry per CDR3 protein. The sample lists 630,000 or so distinct CDR3 sequences, 20% to 30% occurring once. Germline V gene sequence: CDR1 MNHEY, CDR2 SMNVEV (reference sequence). Losses at the gene ends were 5 bases for V and 2 bases for J; bases not matched to a gene: 11. The CDR3 length is 16 residues. Sequenced: CD8+ T cells from PBMCs. The chain recombines TRBV27 with TRBJ2-5, with TRBD1 matching over 7 bases. The TCR comes from a human donor in good health (CMV status not recorded). Some clones in this sample may be carry-over from other donors' samples. CDR3 DNA sequence: TGTGCCAGCAGTCAATCGCCCGGGACAGTTCAAGAGACCCAGTACTTC. Residues: CASSQSPGTVQETQYF.